This is a list of T cell receptor beta chains from one sample in a study of T-cell memory formation after mild COVID-19. From the 5' RACE reads, TCRdb called clonotypes with MiXCR, one entry per CDR3 protein. The sample lists about 360,000 distinct CDR3 sequences, roughly 14% seen once, with roughly a fifth in the top ten. Sequencing was performed on PBMCs or a T cell subset sorted from them (not recorded which). The receptor set was obtained from a man aged 18 to 29 who had mild COVID-19 (a few samples of this study predate the infection). Cell type and time point are not known. Each CDR3 is given without its conserved first and last residue. The D gene is left open where the match is weak. Clone sizes are given selectively: once, few, many, or a class where the clone is expanded.

d_call: TRBD1
j_call: TRBJ2-7
v_call: TRBV20-1
clone_size: NA
cdr3_aa: SARDGGQGVYEQY

d_call: NA
j_call: TRBJ1-2
v_call: TRBV7-9
clone_size: few
cdr3_aa: ASSLEVAGHYGYT

d_call: NA
j_call: TRBJ1-2
v_call: TRBV15
clone_size: few
cdr3_aa: ATSRDGGHYGYT

d_call: NA
j_call: TRBJ1-5
v_call: TRBV6-2/TRBV6-3
clone_size: few
cdr3_aa: ASSYLPGRDQPQH

d_call: NA
j_call: TRBJ2-3
v_call: TRBV12-3/TRBV12-4
clone_size: few
cdr3_aa: ASSFLNTQY

d_call: NA
j_call: TRBJ1-2
v_call: TRBV14
clone_size: NA
cdr3_aa: ASSQDRSGDYGYT

d_call: TRBD2
j_call: TRBJ2-3
v_call: TRBV24-1
clone_size: NA
cdr3_aa: ATSDDRTSADTQY

d_call: TRBD2
j_call: TRBJ2-7
v_call: TRBV20-1
clone_size: many
cdr3_aa: SARAGTRSYEQY

d_call: NA
j_call: TRBJ1-1
v_call: TRBV7-9
clone_size: NA
cdr3_aa: ASIPSLVQEPMNTEAF

d_call: NA
j_call: TRBJ2-3
v_call: TRBV15
clone_size: few
cdr3_aa: ATRAEWGTDTQY

d_call: NA
j_call: TRBJ2-5
v_call: TRBV5-1
clone_size: few
cdr3_aa: ASSLDSGETQY

d_call: TRBD2
j_call: TRBJ2-3
v_call: TRBV5-1
clone_size: NA
cdr3_aa: ASIPPAGAGDTQY

d_call: TRBD2
j_call: TRBJ2-5
v_call: TRBV25-1
clone_size: many
cdr3_aa: ASSHPGGLGTVLKETQY

d_call: TRBD1
j_call: TRBJ2-2
v_call: TRBV29-1
clone_size: NA
cdr3_aa: SVGQQNTGELF

d_call: NA
j_call: TRBJ2-2
v_call: TRBV3-1
clone_size: few
cdr3_aa: ASSPLREGVTYPGELF

d_call: NA
j_call: TRBJ1-1
v_call: TRBV5-1
clone_size: NA
cdr3_aa: ASSLKRGSLNTEAF

d_call: NA
j_call: TRBJ2-3
v_call: TRBV6-2/TRBV6-3
clone_size: few
cdr3_aa: ASRRAASTDTQY

d_call: TRBD1
j_call: TRBJ1-4
v_call: TRBV13
clone_size: NA
cdr3_aa: ASSKTGFAEKLF

d_call: NA
j_call: TRBJ1-3
v_call: TRBV10-3
clone_size: NA
cdr3_aa: AISDSWGARGNTIY

d_call: TRBD1
j_call: TRBJ2-3
v_call: TRBV29-1
clone_size: few
cdr3_aa: SVYSPGQTDTQY

d_call: NA
j_call: TRBJ2-1
v_call: TRBV21-1
clone_size: NA
cdr3_aa: ASSGSWRTPPYNEQF

d_call: NA
j_call: TRBJ2-7
v_call: TRBV5-1
clone_size: NA
cdr3_aa: ASSSDLYEQY

d_call: NA
j_call: TRBJ2-5
v_call: TRBV7-9
clone_size: few
cdr3_aa: ASSLLQGQETQY

d_call: TRBD1
j_call: TRBJ1-6
v_call: TRBV4-3
clone_size: NA
cdr3_aa: ASSRGGRPGQSNSPLH

d_call: NA
j_call: TRBJ2-3
v_call: TRBV6-5
clone_size: NA
cdr3_aa: ASRSGTRPGDTQY

d_call: NA
j_call: TRBJ2-1
v_call: TRBV12-3/TRBV12-4
clone_size: NA
cdr3_aa: ASSSPRGEQF

d_call: TRBD1
j_call: TRBJ2-1
v_call: TRBV19
clone_size: few
cdr3_aa: ASGDRASSYNEQF

d_call: TRBD2
j_call: TRBJ2-5
v_call: TRBV6-5
clone_size: NA
cdr3_aa: ASSYSGLAGAETQY

d_call: NA
j_call: TRBJ2-6
v_call: TRBV4-3
clone_size: few
cdr3_aa: ASSQDPGGAGGANVLT

d_call: TRBD1
j_call: TRBJ2-4
v_call: TRBV12-3/TRBV12-4
clone_size: NA
cdr3_aa: ASRTTGSRDIQY

d_call: TRBD1
j_call: TRBJ1-1
v_call: TRBV12-3/TRBV12-4
clone_size: few
cdr3_aa: ASNPGTDNTEAF

d_call: TRBD1
j_call: TRBJ1-6
v_call: TRBV7-9
clone_size: few
cdr3_aa: ASSLAGQGARNSPLH

d_call: NA
j_call: TRBJ2-6
v_call: TRBV15
clone_size: NA
cdr3_aa: ATTALSGANVLT

d_call: NA
j_call: TRBJ1-2
v_call: TRBV4-3
clone_size: many
cdr3_aa: ASSIWKGIGGYT

d_call: NA
j_call: TRBJ1-1
v_call: TRBV6-1
clone_size: few
cdr3_aa: ASSYNVVVEAF

d_call: NA
j_call: TRBJ2-1
v_call: TRBV19
clone_size: many
cdr3_aa: ASSTEGREQF

d_call: TRBD1
j_call: TRBJ2-2
v_call: TRBV7-9
clone_size: many
cdr3_aa: ASRPTRQGTGELF

d_call: NA
j_call: TRBJ2-2
v_call: TRBV4-1
clone_size: many
cdr3_aa: ASSQAGNTGELF

d_call: NA
j_call: TRBJ1-5
v_call: TRBV9
clone_size: NA
cdr3_aa: ASSVGRVDQPQH

d_call: NA
j_call: TRBJ1-4
v_call: TRBV5-1
clone_size: NA
cdr3_aa: ASSFGPGEKLF

d_call: NA
j_call: TRBJ2-3
v_call: TRBV20-1
clone_size: few
cdr3_aa: SASPGPFTDTQY

d_call: TRBD2
j_call: TRBJ2-3
v_call: TRBV11-2
clone_size: many
cdr3_aa: ASSGGLATDTQY

d_call: NA
j_call: TRBJ2-1
v_call: TRBV10-3
clone_size: few
cdr3_aa: AISEGNYDNEQF

d_call: NA
j_call: TRBJ2-3
v_call: TRBV4-3
clone_size: NA
cdr3_aa: ASSQDPRGRDTQY

d_call: TRBD2
j_call: TRBJ2-1
v_call: TRBV5-1
clone_size: few
cdr3_aa: ASKYGGARNEQF

d_call: NA
j_call: TRBJ1-5
v_call: TRBV24-1
clone_size: few
cdr3_aa: ATSDTGLQPQH

d_call: NA
j_call: TRBJ1-2
v_call: TRBV3-1
clone_size: few
cdr3_aa: ASSQPGWDYGYT

d_call: TRBD1
j_call: TRBJ1-4
v_call: TRBV7-2
clone_size: NA
cdr3_aa: ASSSPGQGRLF

d_call: NA
j_call: TRBJ2-5
v_call: TRBV5-1
clone_size: few
cdr3_aa: ASSLAITEETQY

d_call: TRBD2
j_call: TRBJ2-5
v_call: TRBV6-6
clone_size: NA
cdr3_aa: ASTNPGGQETQY

d_call: TRBD1
j_call: TRBJ1-2
v_call: TRBV12-3/TRBV12-4
clone_size: NA
cdr3_aa: ASSLRQGLLPLYGYT

d_call: TRBD1
j_call: TRBJ1-2
v_call: TRBV7-9
clone_size: NA
cdr3_aa: ASSKTRQGARGYT

d_call: NA
j_call: TRBJ1-4
v_call: TRBV4-2
clone_size: few
cdr3_aa: ASSPRAPSNEKLF

d_call: TRBD2
j_call: TRBJ2-7
v_call: TRBV4-3
clone_size: NA
cdr3_aa: ASSPGLLAYEQY

d_call: NA
j_call: TRBJ2-7
v_call: TRBV2
clone_size: few
cdr3_aa: ASKGLGYEQY

d_call: TRBD1
j_call: TRBJ2-2
v_call: TRBV28
clone_size: NA
cdr3_aa: ASSTRTGSTGELF